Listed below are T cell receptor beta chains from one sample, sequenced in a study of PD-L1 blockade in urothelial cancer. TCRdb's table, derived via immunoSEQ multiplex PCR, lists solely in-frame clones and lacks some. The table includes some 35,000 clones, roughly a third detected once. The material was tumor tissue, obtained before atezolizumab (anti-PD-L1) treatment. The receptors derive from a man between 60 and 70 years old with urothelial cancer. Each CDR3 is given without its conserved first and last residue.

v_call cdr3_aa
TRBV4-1 ASSQNAGGPTGELF
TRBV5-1 ASSWGSGGQETQY
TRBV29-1 SGVGQGGGYT
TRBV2 ASSEGQEWYGYT
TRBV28 ASSLYGGGEPQH
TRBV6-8 ASSFSTVYSNQPQH
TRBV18 ASSPDRSAEAF
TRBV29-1 SVEAGSYNEQF
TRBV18 ASSPPKTGVNTEAF
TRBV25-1 ASSDRVETQY
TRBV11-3 ASSIRSGNSYEQY
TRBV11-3 ASSFGRGRTEKLF
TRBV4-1 ASSQEFGGLGGIRKQY
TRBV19 ASSSVLTNEKLF
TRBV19 ASSTGQGQF
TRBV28 ASSKGPGHWNTEAF